What follows are 4 T cell receptor beta chains derived from one specimen sequenced in a study of beta chain features in type 1 diabetes. Since all of the isolated RNA was reverse transcribed, expressed TCRB transcripts were what got sequenced. Profiled with immunoSEQ multiplex PCR; TCRdb holds only in-frame clones, not every one. This sample carries about 330,000 clones, roughly 9.6% of them seen once, and the ten largest clones take 0.015%. Material: naive CD4+ T cells from blood. The receptors here all came from a woman aged 25 to 39 in good health.

This rearrangement joins TRBV6-5 to TRBJ2-5; D remains unclear. Germline V lookup: CDR1 MNHEY, CDR2 SVGAGI. The V gene lost 2 bases and the J gene lost 5 bases, with 12 bases spanning the gap. The CDR3 is made up of 14 amino acids. As DNA, the CDR3 is TGTGCCAGCAGTTACCCCGGCAGGCACGAGACCCAGTACTTC. Translation gives CASSYPGRHETQYF.

In this sample, this clone turned up a few times. Other DNA sequences from this sample encode an identical CDR3 as well. The gene calls are TRBV10-3 and TRBJ2-5, with D tentatively TRBD2 (5 bases). CDR1 and CDR2 from the germline V gene are ENHRY and SYGVKD. The CDR3 is 13 amino acids. Deletions cut 2 bases from V and 5 bases from J, with 9 bases between. The CDR3 DNA sequence: TGTGCCATCAGTGAGCGCGGCGGGGAGACCCAGTACTTC. It encodes CAISERGGETQYF.

This clone was seen more than once but under ten times. The chain uses TRBV7-9 and TRBJ2-3; 7 bases are a match to TRBD1. Trimming cost V 4 bases and J 2 bases; bases outside gene matches: 9. The germline gives CDR1 SEHNR, CDR2 FQNEAQ (reference sequence). The CDR3 length is 16 residues. The CDR3, as DNA: TGTGCCAGCAGCTCTCGACAGGGTATTGCCACAGATACGCAGTATTTT. It is translated as CASSSRQGIATDTQYF.

The rearrangement uses TRBV7-3 and TRBJ1-1; 7 nucleotides agree with TRBD1. Germline assignment: CDR1 SGHTA and CDR2 FQGTGA. The V and J ends lost 6 bases and 5 bases, in that order; junction bases with no gene match: 6. The CDR3 extends over 13 amino acids. In DNA form, the CDR3 reads TGTGCCAGCAGTTCACAGGGGAGGACTGAAGCTTTCTTT. This sequence encodes CASSSQGRTEAFF.